The source of this TCR beta chain is a study of T cell responses to AZD1222 COVID-19 vaccine. Profiled with immunoSEQ multiplex PCR; TCRdb holds only in-frame clones, not every one. The repertoire has 150,000 or so clones, 94% of them found once; the top ten carry about 0.6%. Sequences were derived from peripheral blood, sampled on day 0 of AZD1222 vaccination. The sequence was collected from an adult in good health.

The CDR3 DNA is TGTGCCAGCAGCCATTATTCCGGGACTAGCGGGAGAAATGAGCAGTTCTTC. It yields the protein CASSHYSGTSGRNEQFF. The rearrangement uses TRBV3-1 (or the pseudogene TRBV3-2) and TRBJ2-1; TRBD2 aligns across 14 bases. Germline V gene data show CDR1 as LGHDT and CDR2 as YNNKEL (reference sequence). Trimming removed 3 bases from V and 7 bases from J; junction bases left unmatched: 8. The CDR3 is made up of 17 amino acids.